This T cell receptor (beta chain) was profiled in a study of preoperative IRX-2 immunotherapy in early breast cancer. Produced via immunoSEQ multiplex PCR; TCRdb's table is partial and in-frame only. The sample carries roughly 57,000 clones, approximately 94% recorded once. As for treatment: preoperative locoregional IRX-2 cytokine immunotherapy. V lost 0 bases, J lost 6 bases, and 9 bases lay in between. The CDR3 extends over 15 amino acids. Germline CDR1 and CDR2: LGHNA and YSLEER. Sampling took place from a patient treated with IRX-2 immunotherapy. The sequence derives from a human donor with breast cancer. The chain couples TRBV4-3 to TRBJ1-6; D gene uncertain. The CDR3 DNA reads TGCGCCAGCAGCCAAGATTTTGGGGTTAATTCACCCCTCCACTTT. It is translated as CASSQDFGVNSPLHF.